This passage covers 23 T cell receptor beta chains from one sample sequenced in a study of control samples from healthy donors and cancer patients. Libraries were prepared by immunoSEQ multiplex PCR; TCRdb keeps only in-frame clonotypes and omits some of them. The sample contains approximately 81,000 clones, just under 95% of which appear only once. Material for sequencing was blood. The receptor source for this set is a woman aged 18-29 years in good health.

The table lists this clone with a count of one. The rearrangement uses TRBV27 and TRBJ1-1; the D is unclear. The V end was cut by 4 bases, the J end by 5 bases, with 11 bases between. The CDR3 runs to 13 residues. Germline V gives CDR1 MNHEY, CDR2 SMNVEV (reference sequence). The CDR3 loop reads CASSWGSGTEAFF. The CDR3 DNA reads TGTGCCAGCAGTTGGGGTTCGGGGACTGAAGCTTTCTTT.

This chain connects TRBV5-1 to TRBJ2-5, with 7 positions matching TRBD1. This CDR3 is 14 amino acids long. Trimming took 4 bases from V and 5 from J; bases not matched to a gene: 8. Germline V gene data show CDR1 as SGHRS and CDR2 as YFSETQ. The CDR3 bases are TGCGCCAGCAGCGTGGGACAGTTGAAGGAGACCCAGTACTTC. It encodes CASSVGQLKETQYF.

V gene TRBV9 combines with J gene TRBJ1-1, with TRBD1 matching over 7 bases. Germline trimming cut 4 bases from V and 4 bases from J; bases unmatched to any gene: 7. Per the germline V gene, CDR1 is SGDLS and CDR2 is YYNGEE. The CDR3 has 14 amino acids. This CDR3 is CASSTPGGGTEAFF. The DNA of the CDR3 is TGTGCCAGCAGCACACCAGGGGGAGGCACTGAAGCTTTCTTT.

The CDR3 loop is CASSFPPQGHGELFF. The CDR3 DNA reads TGTGCCAGCAGTTTCCCCCCACAGGGTCACGGGGAGCTGTTTTTT. The gene calls are TRBV28 and TRBJ2-2, with D possibly being TRBD1 (6 bases). Trimming took off 3 bases at V and 7 bases at J, with 15 bases between the two ends. CDR1 is MDHEN and CDR2 is SYDVKM in the germline V gene. CDR3 length: 15 amino acids.

The rearrangement uses TRBV28 and TRBJ1-5, with 9 bases matching TRBD1. The germline gives CDR1 MDHEN, CDR2 SYDVKM. CDR3 length: 18 residues. The junction had 11 bases not matched to a gene; V was cut back by 5 bases and J by 0 bases. In nucleotides, the CDR3 is TGTGCCAGCAGTCCTTCGACAGGGGGGAAAAATAGCAATCAGCCCCAGCATTTT. Amino acids: CASSPSTGGKNSNQPQHF.

This chain links TRBV27 with TRBJ2-2; no clear D gene. The CDR3 is 12 amino acids. Germline V CDR1 and CDR2: MNHEY, SMNVEV (reference sequence). V was clipped by 9 bases and J by 4 bases, with 9 bases between them. The CDR3 sequence: CASQVPTGELFF. The CDR3 nucleotides are TGTGCCAGTCAAGTACCCACCGGGGAGCTGTTTTTT.

The chain uses TRBV5-1 and TRBJ1-2, with 9 bases aligning to TRBD1. Trimming took 4 bases from V and 6 from J; bases not matched to a gene: 13. The CDR3 runs to 16 residues. The V gene's germline CDR1 is SGHRS and CDR2 YFSETQ. The CDR3 sequence is CASSLTAQGAPDGYTF. CDR3 nucleotides: TGCGCCAGCAGCCTAACAGCACAGGGGGCCCCGGATGGCTACACCTTC.

In nucleotides, the CDR3 is TGTGCCAGCAGTTTATCGTGGGGGGGATATGGCTACACCTTC. It encodes CASSLSWGGYGYTF. V is TRBV27 and J is TRBJ1-2, with D possibly TRBD1 on 5 matching bases. The CDR3 spans 14 residues. The V gene's germline CDR1 is MNHEY and CDR2 SMNVEV (reference sequence). Trimming left V 0 bases short and J 5 bases short, with 10 bases between.

The J gene is TRBJ2-7, the V gene TRBV7-9, with 7 bases matching TRBD1. V lost 3 bases and J lost 3; bases outside the gene matches: 8. CDR1 and CDR2 from the germline V gene are SEHNR and FQNEAQ (reference sequence). This CDR3 is built from 15 residues. The CDR3 loop reads CASSFPGQTYYEQYF. The CDR3, as DNA: TGTGCCAGCAGCTTTCCGGGACAGACCTACTACGAGCAGTACTTC.

J is TRBJ1-3 and V is TRBV19, with D possibly TRBD1 on 5 matching bases. The ends were cut back, 8 bases at V and 1 base at J, with 18 bases in the middle. This CDR3 has 16 amino acids. CDR1 is LNHDA, CDR2 SQIVND, per germline (reference sequence). The chain's CDR3 is CASSTGDPISGNTIYF. In DNA, the CDR3 is TGTGCCAGTTCGACCGGGGACCCGATTTCTGGAAACACCATATATTTT.

The rearrangement links TRBV28 to TRBJ2-3, with a weak D call TRBD2 (6 bases). V lost 3 bases and J lost 2, with 24 bases in between. Germline V CDR1 and CDR2: MDHEN, SYDVKM. CDR3 length: 19 residues. The CDR3 DNA sequence: TGTGCCAGCAGTTTCGTTGGGGATTGGGCGGGAATAGACACAGATACGCAGTATTTT. Its protein product is CASSFVGDWAGIDTDTQYF. Drawing the rest from reference TRBV28 and TRBJ2-3, the complete variable domain is DVKVTQSSRYLVKRTGEKVFLECVQDMDHENMFWYRQDPGLGLRLIYFSYDVKMKEKGDIPEGYSVSREKKERFSLILESASTNQTSMYLCASSFVGDWAGIDTDTQYFGPGTRLTVL.

CDR3 nucleotides: TGTGCCAGCAGCTTCGACGGGGGGGGACGACAAGATGAGCAGTTCTTC. This sequence encodes CASSFDGGGRQDEQFF. The chain recombines TRBV11-1 with TRBJ2-1, with 8 bases fitting TRBD2. CDR3 length: 16 residues. The germline V gene has CDR1 SGHAT and CDR2 FQDESV (reference sequence). V lost 3 bases and J lost 8; bases outside the gene matches: 12.

The gene calls are TRBV9 and TRBJ2-5; 9 bases agree with TRBD2. There are 15 residues in the CDR3. Germline trimming cut 0 bases from V and 4 bases from J; bases unmatched to any gene: 4. Germline CDR1 reads SGDLS; CDR2 reads YYNGEE. CDR3 DNA: TGTGCCAGCAGCGTAGGACCGCGGGAGGGAGAGACCCAGTACTTC. Translated, it gives CASSVGPREGETQYF.

This clone showed up just once. V and J are TRBV3-1 (or the pseudogene TRBV3-2) and TRBJ2-2; D not certain. The CDR3 is 12 amino acids. CDR1 and CDR2 (germline): LGHDT, YNNKEL (reference sequence). V lost 3 bases to trimming and J lost 5 bases, with 4 bases between them. CDR3 nucleotide sequence: TGTGCCAGCAGCCACGGTACCGGGGAGCTGTTTTTT. This translates into CASSHGTGELFF.

The rearrangement links TRBV5-6 to TRBJ1-6; the D is unclear. In germline, CDR1 is SGHDT, CDR2 YYEEEE. Trimming pared 4 bases from V and 10 bases from J, leaving 9 bases between. The CDR3 consists of 12 residues. The CDR3 reads CASSGLGSPLHF. DNA for the CDR3: TGTGCCAGCAGCGGACTGGGGTCACCCCTCCACTTT.

The chain recombines TRBV25-1 with TRBJ2-7, with 9 bases aligning to TRBD1. CDR3 length equals 15 residues. Germline V CDR1 and CDR2: MGHDK, SYGVNS. Trimming took 5 bases from V and 4 from J; bases not matched to a gene: 9. CDR3 bases: TGTGCCAGCAGTCCCGGCACGACAGGGGGTTACGAGCAGTACTTC. Translation gives CASSPGTTGGYEQYF.

J is TRBJ2-6 and V is TRBV28, with D maybe TRBD1 (6 bases). Germline assignment: CDR1 MDHEN and CDR2 SYDVKM. The V gene lost 7 bases and the J gene lost 0 bases, with 19 bases spanning the gap. The length of the CDR3 is 18 residues. The CDR3 sequence: CASKSGGLSNSGANVLTF. DNA of the CDR3: TGTGCCAGCAAAAGTGGGGGCCTCTCAAACTCTGGGGCCAACGTCCTGACTTTC. The whole variable domain, remainder taken from reference TRBV28 and TRBJ2-6, is DVKVTQSSRYLVKRTGEKVFLECVQDMDHENMFWYRQDPGLGLRLIYFSYDVKMKEKGDIPEGYSVSREKKERFSLILESASTNQTSMYLCASKSGGLSNSGANVLTFGAGSRLTVL.

The rearrangement links TRBV19 to TRBJ2-1, with D perhaps TRBD1 or TRBD2 (5 bases each). The ends were cut back, 8 bases at V and 5 bases at J, with 25 bases in the middle. The CDR3 has 17 residues. Germline V gene lookup returns CDR1 LNHDA and CDR2 SQIVND (reference sequence). This CDR3 reads CASLGPAEFGADNEQFF. In DNA form, the CDR3 reads TGTGCCAGTCTCGGCCCGGCCGAGTTCGGGGCCGACAATGAGCAGTTCTTC.

The rearrangement joins TRBV27 to TRBJ1-1; D is perhaps TRBD1 (6 bases). This CDR3 comprises 13 residues. Germline lookup yields CDR1 MNHEY and CDR2 SMNVEV (reference sequence). V gave up 4 bases and J gave up 7 bases, with 13 bases separating them. CDR3 sequence (DNA): TGTGCCAGCAGTTACCAGGGGTATGGTGAAGCTTTCTTT. Translated, it gives CASSYQGYGEAFF.

The CDR3 nucleotides read TGTGCCAGCAGCTTGAGACCGGGTGGGGACACCATATATTTT. Protein: CASSLRPGGDTIYF. This chain joins TRBV5-4 and TRBJ1-3; D is undetermined. Between the trimmed V and J ends, which lost 1 base and 8 bases, there was a span of 13 bases. The CDR3 runs to 14 residues. CDR1 is SGHNT and CDR2 is YYREEE in the germline V gene (reference sequence).

The V gene is TRBV12-3 or TRBV12-4, the J gene TRBJ1-1; D is ambiguous. The germline V and J ends were trimmed by 6 bases and 5 bases, with 10 bases remaining between them. CDR3 length: 12 amino acids. The CDR3 reads CASRTWGTEAFF. The CDR3 bases are TGTGCCAGCAGGACCTGGGGAACTGAAGCTTTCTTT.

This chain connects TRBV6-6 to TRBJ1-1; D uncertain. CDR1 and CDR2 (germline): MNHNY, SVGAGI (reference sequence). V lost 0 bases, J lost 3 bases, and 8 bases lay in between. The CDR3 runs to 14 residues. Here the CDR3 reads CASSYSSRHTEAFF. The CDR3 DNA is TGTGCCAGCAGTTACTCCTCCAGGCACACTGAAGCTTTCTTT.

The chain joins TRBV19 to TRBJ2-3; the match to TRBD1 covers 8 bases. The CDR3 length is 14 residues. Germline V gives CDR1 LNHDA, CDR2 SQIVND (reference sequence). Trimming at V came to 6 bases and at J to 4 bases, leaving 6 bases not matched to a gene. CDR3 sequence (DNA): TGTGCCAGTAGGGGCAGGGGGCTGTCAGATACGCAGTATTTT. Encoded protein: CASRGRGLSDTQYF.